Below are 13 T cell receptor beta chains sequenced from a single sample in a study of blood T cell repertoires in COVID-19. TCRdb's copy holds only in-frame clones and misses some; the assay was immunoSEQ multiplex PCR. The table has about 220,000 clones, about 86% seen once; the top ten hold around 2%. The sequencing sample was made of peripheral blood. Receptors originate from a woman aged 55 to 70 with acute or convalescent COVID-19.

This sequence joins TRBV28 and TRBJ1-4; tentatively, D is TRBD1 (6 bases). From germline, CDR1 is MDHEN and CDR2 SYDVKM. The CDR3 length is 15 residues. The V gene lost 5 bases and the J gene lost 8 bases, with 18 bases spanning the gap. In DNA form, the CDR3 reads TGTGCCAGCAGTCTCATACAGGGAGGGGGGGAAAAACTGTTTTTT. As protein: CASSLIQGGGEKLFF.

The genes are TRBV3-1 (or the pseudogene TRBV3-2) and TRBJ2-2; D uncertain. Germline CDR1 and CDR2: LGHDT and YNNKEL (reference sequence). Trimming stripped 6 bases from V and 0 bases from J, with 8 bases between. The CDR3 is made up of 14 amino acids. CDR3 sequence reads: CASRLNPNTGELFF. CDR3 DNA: TGTGCCAGCAGACTGAACCCGAACACCGGGGAGCTGTTTTTT.

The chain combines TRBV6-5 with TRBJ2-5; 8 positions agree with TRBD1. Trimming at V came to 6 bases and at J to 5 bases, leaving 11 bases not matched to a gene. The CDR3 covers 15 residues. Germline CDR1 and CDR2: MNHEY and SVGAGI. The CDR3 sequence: CASSLAPGGAETQYF. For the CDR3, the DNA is TGTGCCAGCAGCCTCGCCCCAGGGGGCGCCGAGACCCAGTACTTC.

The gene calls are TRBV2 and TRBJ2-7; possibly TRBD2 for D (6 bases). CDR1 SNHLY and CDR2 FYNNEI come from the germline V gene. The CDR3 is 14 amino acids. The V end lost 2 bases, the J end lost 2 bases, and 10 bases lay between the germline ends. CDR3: CASSEREPTYEQYF. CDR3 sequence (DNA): TGTGCCAGCAGTGAACGGGAGCCCACCTACGAGCAGTACTTC.

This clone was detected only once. CDR3 residues: CASSPVAGGNWDTQYF. CDR3 in DNA: TGTGCCAGCAGCCCCGTAGCGGGGGGCAATTGGGATACGCAGTATTTT. The genes are TRBV7-3 and TRBJ2-3; 10 bases are a match to TRBD2. The CDR3 runs to 16 residues. The germline V gene encodes CDR1 SGHTA and CDR2 FQGTGA. The V and J ends lost 5 bases and 6 bases, in that order; junction bases with no gene match: 11.

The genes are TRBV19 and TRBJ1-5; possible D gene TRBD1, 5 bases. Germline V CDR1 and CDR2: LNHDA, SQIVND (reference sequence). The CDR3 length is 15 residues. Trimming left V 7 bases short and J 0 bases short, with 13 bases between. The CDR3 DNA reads TGTGCCAGTAAAGGGGCAGACGTTAGCAATCAGCCCCAGCATTTT. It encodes CASKGADVSNQPQHF.

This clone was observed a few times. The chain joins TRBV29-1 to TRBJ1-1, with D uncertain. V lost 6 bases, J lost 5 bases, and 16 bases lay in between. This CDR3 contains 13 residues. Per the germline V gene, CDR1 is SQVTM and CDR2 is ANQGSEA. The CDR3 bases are TGCAGCGTCCGGGAGGGTGCCGGTACTGAAGCTTTCTTT. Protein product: CSVREGAGTEAFF. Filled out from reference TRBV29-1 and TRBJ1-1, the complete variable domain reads SAVISQKPSRDICQRGTSLTIQCQVDSQVTMMFWYRQQPGQSLTLIATANQGSEATYESGFVIDKFPISRPNLTFSTLTVSNMSPEDSSIYLCSVREGAGTEAFFGQGTRLTVV.

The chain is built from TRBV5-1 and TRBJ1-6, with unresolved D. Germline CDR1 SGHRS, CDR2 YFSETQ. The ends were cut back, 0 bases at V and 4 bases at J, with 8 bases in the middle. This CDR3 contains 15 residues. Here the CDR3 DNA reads TGCGCCAGCAGCTTGGACGCACAATATAATTCACCCCTCCACTTT. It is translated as CASSLDAQYNSPLHF. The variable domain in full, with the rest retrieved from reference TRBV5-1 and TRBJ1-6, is KAGVTQTPRYLIKTRGQQVTLSCSPISGHRSVSWYQQTPGQGLQFLFEYFSETQRNKGNFPGRFSGRQFSNSRSEMNVSTLELGDSALYLCASSLDAQYNSPLHFGNGTRLTVT.

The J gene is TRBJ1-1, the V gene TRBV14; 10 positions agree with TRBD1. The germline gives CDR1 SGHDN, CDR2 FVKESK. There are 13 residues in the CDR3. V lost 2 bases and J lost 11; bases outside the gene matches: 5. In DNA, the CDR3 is TGTGCCAGCAGCCAACAGGGGACAGGGGCCGCTTTCTTT. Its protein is CASSQQGTGAAFF.

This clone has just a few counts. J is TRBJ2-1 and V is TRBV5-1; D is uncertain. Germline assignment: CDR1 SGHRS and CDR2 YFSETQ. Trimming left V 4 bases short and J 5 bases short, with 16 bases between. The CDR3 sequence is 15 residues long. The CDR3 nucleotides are TGCGCCAGCAGCCCAAGCGCACTCCTTAACAATGAGCAGTTCTTC. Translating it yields CASSPSALLNNEQFF. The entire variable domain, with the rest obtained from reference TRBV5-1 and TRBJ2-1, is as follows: KAGVTQTPRYLIKTRGQQVTLSCSPISGHRSVSWYQQTPGQGLQFLFEYFSETQRNKGNFPGRFSGRQFSNSRSEMNVSTLELGDSALYLCASSPSALLNNEQFFGPGTRLTVL.

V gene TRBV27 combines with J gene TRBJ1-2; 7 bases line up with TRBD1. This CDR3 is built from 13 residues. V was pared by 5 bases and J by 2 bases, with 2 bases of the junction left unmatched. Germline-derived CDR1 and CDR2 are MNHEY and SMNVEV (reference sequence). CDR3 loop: CASSQGGNYGYTF. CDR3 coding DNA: TGTGCCAGCAGTCAGGGGGGAAACTATGGCTACACCTTC.

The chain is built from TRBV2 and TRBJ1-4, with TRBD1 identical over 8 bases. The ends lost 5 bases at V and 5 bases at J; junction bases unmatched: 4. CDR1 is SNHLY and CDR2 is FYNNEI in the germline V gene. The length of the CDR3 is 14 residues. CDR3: CASSRTGMNEKLFF. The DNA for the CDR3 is TGTGCCAGCAGTAGGACAGGGATGAATGAAAAACTGTTTTTT.

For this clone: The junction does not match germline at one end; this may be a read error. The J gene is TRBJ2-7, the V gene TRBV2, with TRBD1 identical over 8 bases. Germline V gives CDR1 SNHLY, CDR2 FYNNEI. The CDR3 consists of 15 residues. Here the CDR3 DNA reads TGTGCCAGCAGTGAGCGGACAGGGCGTTTTTCCGATCGGGACTTC. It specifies CASSERTGRFSDRDF.